A single sample gave rise to the 9 T cell receptor beta chains below, sequenced in a study of beta chain features in type 1 diabetes. Investigators reverse transcribed all isolated RNA, so they sequenced expressed TCRB transcripts. The table came from immunoSEQ multiplex PCR; TCRdb's copy has only in-frame clones and leaves some out. There are more than 300,000 clones in the sample; 10% to 15% occur only once, and less than 0.02% lies in the top ten. Sequences were obtained from naive CD4+ T cells from blood. These receptors originate from a young man in good health.

This clone occurred a few times. This chain's CDR3 is CSVGSSLVSAFF. The DNA of the CDR3 is TGCAGCGTTGGATCTTCCTTAGTGTCAGCTTTCTTT. The rearrangement uses TRBV29-1 and TRBJ1-1; D uncertain. The V end was cut by 4 bases, the J end by 10 bases, with 16 bases between. Germline V gene data show CDR1 as SQVTM and CDR2 as ANQGSEA. There are 12 residues in the CDR3. The complete variable domain, with remaining parts taken from reference TRBV29-1 and TRBJ1-1, reads SAVISQKPSRDICQRGTSLTIQCQVDSQVTMMFWYRQQPGQSLTLIATANQGSEATYESGFVIDKFPISRPNLTFSTLTVSNMSPEDSSIYLCSVGSSLVSAFFGQGTRLTVV.

This clone was seen more than once but under ten times. The chain is built from TRBV6-5 and TRBJ1-1; D is uncertain. Germline CDR1 is MNHEY and CDR2 is SVGAGI. The CDR3 spans 13 residues. V lost 1 base, J lost 5 bases, and 8 bases lay in between. CDR3 in amino acids: CASSYLEGTEAFF. The CDR3 DNA follows: TGTGCCAGCAGTTACTTGGAGGGTACTGAAGCTTTCTTT.

This clone appeared a few times. The V call is TRBV7-3, the J call TRBJ2-2; 7 nucleotides match TRBD2. The junction had 12 bases not matched to a gene; V was cut back by 5 bases and J by 6 bases. Per the germline V gene, CDR1 is SGHTA and CDR2 is FQGTGA. This CDR3 contains 16 residues. CDR3 in amino acids: CASSPQAGYLAGELFF. The CDR3 DNA is TGTGCCAGCAGCCCACAAGCGGGATATCTGGCCGGGGAGCTGTTTTTT.

This clone was observed a handful of times. The rearrangement uses TRBV7-9 and TRBJ2-7; 7 nucleotides line up with TRBD1. J gave up 1 base and V 6 bases, and 6 bases lay outside the gene matches. The germline V gene has CDR1 SEHNR and CDR2 FQNEAQ (reference sequence). The CDR3 covers 14 residues. The CDR3 coding sequence is TGTGCCAGCAGTAACAGGGGAGAGTCCTACGAGCAGTACTTC. Its translation: CASSNRGESYEQYF.

There are a few counts of this clone. Other DNA sequences from this sample encode an identical CDR3 as well. This chain uses TRBV19 with TRBJ1-5; no reliable D call. Germline V gene lookup returns CDR1 LNHDA and CDR2 SQIVND (reference sequence). V was shortened by 2 bases and J by 6 bases, with 5 bases between the two germline ends. This CDR3 has 12 amino acids. The CDR3 protein is CASSISGQPQHF. The CDR3 bases are TGTGCCAGTAGTATATCAGGTCAGCCCCAGCATTTT.

A few counts support this clone. V gene TRBV6-6 combines with J gene TRBJ2-7; 9 bases are shared with TRBD1. Per the germline V gene, CDR1 is MNHNY and CDR2 is SVGAGI (reference sequence). The CDR3 covers 14 residues. V shed 0 bases, J shed 4 bases, and the junction held 1 base outside the gene matches. The CDR3 sequence: CASSYSDRGYEQYF. The CDR3 DNA sequence: TGTGCCAGCAGTTACTCCGACAGGGGGTACGAGCAGTACTTC.

The table lists this clone with a few counts. V is TRBV27 and J is TRBJ2-1; the match to TRBD2 covers 8 bases. Germline V gene sequence: CDR1 MNHEY, CDR2 SMNVEV (reference sequence). Trimming at V came to 1 base and at J to 4 bases, leaving 3 bases not matched to a gene. The CDR3 sequence is 15 residues long. The CDR3: CASSLLGGGYNEQFF. DNA of the CDR3: TGTGCCAGCAGTTTATTGGGCGGGGGGTACAATGAGCAGTTCTTC.

J is TRBJ1-3 and V is TRBV9, with 9 bases that match TRBD1. Germline-derived CDR1 and CDR2 are SGDLS and YYNGEE. The CDR3 is made up of 15 amino acids. V was pared by 3 bases and J by 2 bases, with 3 bases of the junction left unmatched. In DNA form, the CDR3 reads TGTGCCAGCAGCGCGGGACAGGGCACTGGAAACACCATATATTTT. Translated: CASSAGQGTGNTIYF.

This clone was detected only a few times. This chain uses TRBV5-4 with TRBJ1-3; D is possibly TRBD1 (6 bases). The CDR3 covers 15 residues. Germline lookup yields CDR1 SGHNT and CDR2 YYREEE (reference sequence). V was shortened by 1 base and J by 0 bases, with 8 bases between the two germline ends. CDR3 in DNA: TGTGCCAGCAGCTTGCAGGGGCCCTCTGGAAACACCATATATTTT. Translating it yields CASSLQGPSGNTIYF.